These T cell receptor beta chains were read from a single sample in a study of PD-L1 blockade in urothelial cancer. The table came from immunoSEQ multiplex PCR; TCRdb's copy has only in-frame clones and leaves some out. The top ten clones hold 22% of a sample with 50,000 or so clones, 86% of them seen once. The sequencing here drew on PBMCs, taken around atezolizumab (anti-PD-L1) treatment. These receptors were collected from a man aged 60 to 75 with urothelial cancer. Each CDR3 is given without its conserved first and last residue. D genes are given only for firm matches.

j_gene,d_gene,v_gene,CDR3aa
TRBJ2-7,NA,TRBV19,ASSIRLVDYEQY
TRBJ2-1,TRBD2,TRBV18,ASSGDLWTSNNEQF
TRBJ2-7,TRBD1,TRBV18,ASSRPGQGIYEQY
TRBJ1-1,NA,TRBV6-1,ASSEEGARNTEAF
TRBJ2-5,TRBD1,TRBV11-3,ASSLGAGGEETQY
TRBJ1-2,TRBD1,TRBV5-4,ASSRDRGQVGYT
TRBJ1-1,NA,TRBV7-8,ASSVARSYRQGNTEAF
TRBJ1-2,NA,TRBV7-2,ASSQNRGASNYGYT
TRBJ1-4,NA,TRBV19,ASSTTAGFNEKLF
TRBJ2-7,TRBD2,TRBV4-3,ASSQEPGGDYEQY
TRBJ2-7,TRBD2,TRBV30,ASPGAGNEQY
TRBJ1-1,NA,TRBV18,ASSLALRPEAF
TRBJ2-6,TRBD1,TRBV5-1,ASSINAARDRDSLANVLT
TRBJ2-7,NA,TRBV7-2,ASSLVSVGTGGYEQY
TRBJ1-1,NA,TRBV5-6,ASSADRKNTEAF
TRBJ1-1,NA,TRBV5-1,ASSAGLKNTEAF
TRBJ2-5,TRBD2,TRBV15,ATSRARGLAGGQETQY
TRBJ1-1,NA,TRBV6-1,ASSEGYRSITEAF
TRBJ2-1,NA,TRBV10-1,ASSEGTSSYNEQF
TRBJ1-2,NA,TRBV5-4,ASSLSGGANYGYT
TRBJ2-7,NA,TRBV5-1,ASSLGSGSGYEQY
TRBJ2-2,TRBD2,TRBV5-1,ASSFGLAGPTNTGELF
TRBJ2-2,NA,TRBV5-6,ASRAGNTGELF
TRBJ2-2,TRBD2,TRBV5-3,ARSAGTSVNTGELF
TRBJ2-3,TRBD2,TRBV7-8,ASSLDSGRTTDTQY
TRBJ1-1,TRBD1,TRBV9,ASDPGTGAYLNTEAF
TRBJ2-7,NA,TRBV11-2,ASSLDGGATYEQY
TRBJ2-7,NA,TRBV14,ASSQDLEVRSYEQY
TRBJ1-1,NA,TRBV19,ASQQGYNTEAF
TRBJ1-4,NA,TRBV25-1,ASSVTTATNEKLF
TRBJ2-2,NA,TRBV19,ATRGENTGELF
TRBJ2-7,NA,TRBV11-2,ASSLGGIGGLGYEQY
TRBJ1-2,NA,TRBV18,ASSPRTGGYT